This T cell receptor beta chain was captured in a study of cytomegalovirus exposure and HLA in healthy donors. CDR3 size: 14 residues. Looked up from germline, CDR1 is SNHLY and CDR2 is FYNNEI. With 5 bases removed from V and 1 base from J, the gap between germline ends came to 11 bases. Broader study findings: Researchers counted some 150 TCR beta chains as cytomegalovirus-associated.

Regarding this clone: Its matching antigen is unknown.

Only in-frame clones appear in the TCRdb table, and some are missing; sequencing was by immunoSEQ multiplex PCR. The sample gives around 200,000 clones, roughly 84% of which show up once; 2.5% to 3% is in the top ten. The receptor was derived from a young woman in good health and CMV-seropositive. Specimen: PBMCs. The chain combines TRBV2 with TRBJ1-1; no clear D. The CDR3 sequence: CASSQTKANTEAFF. DNA of the CDR3: TGTGCCAGCAGTCAAACTAAGGCGAACACTGAAGCTTTCTTT.